This TCR beta chain was captured in a study of T cell changes during pregnancy in multiple sclerosis. J was trimmed by 5 bases and V by 3 bases; bases with no gene match: 5. Germline CDR1 is SGHRS and CDR2 is YFSETQ. The length of the CDR3 is 14 residues. Repertoires were generated with immunoSEQ multiplex PCR, while TCRdb's copy carries only in-frame clones and drops some. This table holds around 27,000 clones, roughly nine tenths found once. This receptor was identified in a female donor with multiple sclerosis, enrolled in a pregnancy study. This chain joins TRBV5-1 and TRBJ1-2, with 9 bases lining up with TRBD1. Source: CD4+ T cells from peripheral blood mononuclear cells, taken in the first trimester of pregnancy. The CDR3 protein is CASSSDRGIYGYTF. CDR3 DNA sequence: TGCGCCAGCAGCTCGGACAGGGGAATATATGGCTACACCTTC.